This TCR beta chain appears in the sequencing data of a study of blood T cell repertoires in COVID-19. Whole-study context: Samples came from the United States, Italy and Spain, spanning acute and convalescent COVID-19. Sample material is recorded as cDNA or gDNA derived from T cells, B-cell-depleted T cells, or PBMCs.

Assay: immunoSEQ multiplex PCR; the TCRdb copy retains only in-frame clones and omits some. The repertoire has around 150,000 clones, over 60% of them found once; the top ten carry 3.5% to 5%. Looked up from germline, CDR1 is SGHNT and CDR2 is YYREEE (reference sequence). Trimming left V 0 bases short and J 4 bases short, with 10 bases between. The CDR3 runs to 15 residues. This TCR was recovered from a woman at least 80 years old with active or convalescent COVID-19. The chain recombines TRBV5-4 with TRBJ1-4; D is undetermined. Specimen: peripheral blood. The CDR3 bases are TGTGCCAGCAGCTTGGGAGGGAGCCTTAATGAAAAACTGTTTTTT. It is translated as CASSLGGSLNEKLFF.